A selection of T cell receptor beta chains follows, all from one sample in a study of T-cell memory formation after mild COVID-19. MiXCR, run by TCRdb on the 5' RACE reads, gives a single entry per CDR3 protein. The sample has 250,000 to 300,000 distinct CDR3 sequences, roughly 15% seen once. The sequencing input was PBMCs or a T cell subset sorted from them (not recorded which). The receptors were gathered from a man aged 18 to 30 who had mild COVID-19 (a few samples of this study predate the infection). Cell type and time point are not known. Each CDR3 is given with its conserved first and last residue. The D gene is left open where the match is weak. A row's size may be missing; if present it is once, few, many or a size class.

CDR3aa: CASSLADGSGANVLTF; CDR3nt: TGTGCCAGCAGCTTAGCGGACGGATCTGGGGCCAACGTCCTGACTTTC; d_gene: .; abundance: .; v_gene: TRBV7-9; j_gene: TRBJ2-6; len: 16
CDR3aa: CASGRTGGGEAFF; CDR3nt: TGTGCCAGCGGCCGGACAGGAGGGGGCGAAGCTTTCTTT; d_gene: TRBD1; abundance: few; v_gene: TRBV25-1; j_gene: TRBJ1-1; len: 13
CDR3aa: CASRLMNTEAFF; CDR3nt: TGTGCCAGTCGACTCATGAACACTGAAGCTTTCTTT; d_gene: .; abundance: few; v_gene: TRBV12-3/TRBV12-4; j_gene: TRBJ1-1; len: 12
CDR3aa: CASSLAGRAQYF; CDR3nt: TGTGCCAGCAGTTTAGCGGGCCGGGCCCAGTACTTC; d_gene: .; abundance: .; v_gene: TRBV12-3/TRBV12-4; j_gene: TRBJ2-5; len: 12
CDR3aa: CSVPGPGGTIYF; CDR3nt: TGCAGCGTCCCCGGGCCGGGGGGCACCATATATTTT; d_gene: .; abundance: .; v_gene: TRBV29-1; j_gene: TRBJ1-3; len: 12
CDR3aa: CASNGGSETQYF; CDR3nt: TGTGCCAGCAACGGGGGGTCAGAGACCCAGTACTTC; d_gene: TRBD2; abundance: .; v_gene: TRBV11-1; j_gene: TRBJ2-5; len: 12
CDR3aa: CASSLEGTSETQYF; CDR3nt: TGTGCCAGCAGCTTAGAGGGGACTTCAGAGACCCAGTACTTC; d_gene: .; abundance: .; v_gene: TRBV7-2; j_gene: TRBJ2-5; len: 14
CDR3aa: CASKRRDSVNTGELFF; CDR3nt: TGCGCCAGCAAACGCCGGGACAGTGTTAACACCGGGGAGCTGTTTTTT; d_gene: TRBD1; abundance: few; v_gene: TRBV5-1; j_gene: TRBJ2-2; len: 16
CDR3aa: CATSDHRLAGTDTQYF; CDR3nt: TGTGCCACCAGTGATCACCGACTAGCGGGCACAGATACGCAGTATTTT; d_gene: TRBD2; abundance: .; v_gene: TRBV24-1; j_gene: TRBJ2-3; len: 16
CDR3aa: CASSVGLAADTQYF; CDR3nt: TGTGCCAGCAGTGTAGGACTAGCCGCAGATACGCAGTATTTT; d_gene: TRBD2; abundance: .; v_gene: TRBV12-3/TRBV12-4; j_gene: TRBJ2-3; len: 14
CDR3aa: CASSFGAKNIQYF; CDR3nt: TGTGCCAGCAGTTTTGGGGCCAAAAACATTCAGTACTTC; d_gene: .; abundance: few; v_gene: TRBV12-3/TRBV12-4; j_gene: TRBJ2-4; len: 13